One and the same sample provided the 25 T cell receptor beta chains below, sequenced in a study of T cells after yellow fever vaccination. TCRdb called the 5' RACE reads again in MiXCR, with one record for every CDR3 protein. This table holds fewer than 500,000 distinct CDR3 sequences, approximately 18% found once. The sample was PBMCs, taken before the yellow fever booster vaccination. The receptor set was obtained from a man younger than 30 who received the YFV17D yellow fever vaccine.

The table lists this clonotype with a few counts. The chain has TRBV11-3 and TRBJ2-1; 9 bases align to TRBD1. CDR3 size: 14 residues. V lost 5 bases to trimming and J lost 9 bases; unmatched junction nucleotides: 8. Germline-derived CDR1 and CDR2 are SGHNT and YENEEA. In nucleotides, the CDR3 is TGTGCCAGCAGCGGACAGGGGCGACGGGGTGAGCAGTTCTTC. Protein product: CASSGQGRRGEQFF. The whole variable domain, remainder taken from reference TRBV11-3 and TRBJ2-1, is EAGVVQSPRYKIIEKKQPVAFWCNPISGHNTLYWYLQNLGQGPELLIRYENEEAVDDSQLPKDRFSAERLKGVDSTLKIQPAELGDSAVYLCASSGQGRRGEQFFGPGTRLTVL.

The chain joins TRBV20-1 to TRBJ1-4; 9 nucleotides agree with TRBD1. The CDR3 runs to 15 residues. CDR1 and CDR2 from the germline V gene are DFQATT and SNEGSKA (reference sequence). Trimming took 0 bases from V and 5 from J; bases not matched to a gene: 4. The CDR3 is CSARDGGTGNEKLFF. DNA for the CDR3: TGCAGTGCTAGAGATGGGGGGACAGGGAATGAAAAACTGTTTTTT.

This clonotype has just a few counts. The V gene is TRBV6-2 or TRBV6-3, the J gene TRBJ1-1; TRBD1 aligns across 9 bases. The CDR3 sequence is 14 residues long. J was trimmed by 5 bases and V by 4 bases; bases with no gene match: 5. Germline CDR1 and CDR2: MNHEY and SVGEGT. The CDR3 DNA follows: TGTGCCAGCAGTTGGGGACAGGGAGGGACTGAAGCTTTCTTT. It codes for CASSWGQGGTEAFF.

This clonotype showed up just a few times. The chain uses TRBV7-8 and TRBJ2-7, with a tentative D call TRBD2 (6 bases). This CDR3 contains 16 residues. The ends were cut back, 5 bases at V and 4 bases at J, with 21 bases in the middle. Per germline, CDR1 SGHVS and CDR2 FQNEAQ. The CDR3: CASSPGRAGFFYEQYF. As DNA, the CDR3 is TGTGCCAGCAGCCCGGGTCGTGCGGGATTCTTTTACGAGCAGTACTTC. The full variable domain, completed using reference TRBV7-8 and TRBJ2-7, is GAGVSQSPRYKVAKRGQDVALRCDPISGHVSLFWYQQALGQGPEFLTYFQNEAQLDKSGLPSDRFFAERPEGSVSTLKIQRTQQEDSAVYLCASSPGRAGFFYEQYFGPGTRLTVT.

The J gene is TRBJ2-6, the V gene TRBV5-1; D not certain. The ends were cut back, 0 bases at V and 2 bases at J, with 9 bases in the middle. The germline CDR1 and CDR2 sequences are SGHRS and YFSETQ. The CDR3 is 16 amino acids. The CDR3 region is CASSLGSLTGANVLTF. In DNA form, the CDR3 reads TGCGCCAGCAGCTTGGGTTCGCTTACTGGGGCCAACGTCCTGACTTTC.

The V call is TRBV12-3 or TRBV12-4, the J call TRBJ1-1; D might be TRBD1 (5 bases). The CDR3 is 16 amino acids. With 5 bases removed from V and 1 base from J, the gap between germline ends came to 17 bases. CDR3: CASSPRFGGTNTEAFF. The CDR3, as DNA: TGTGCCAGCAGTCCCCGCTTTGGTGGGACGAACACTGAAGCTTTCTTT.

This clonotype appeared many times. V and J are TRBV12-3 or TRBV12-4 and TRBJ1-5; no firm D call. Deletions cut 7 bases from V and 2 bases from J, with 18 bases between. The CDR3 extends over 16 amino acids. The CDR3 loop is CASTPSFGMGNQPQHF. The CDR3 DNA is TGTGCCAGCACCCCGTCCTTCGGGATGGGCAATCAGCCCCAGCATTTT.

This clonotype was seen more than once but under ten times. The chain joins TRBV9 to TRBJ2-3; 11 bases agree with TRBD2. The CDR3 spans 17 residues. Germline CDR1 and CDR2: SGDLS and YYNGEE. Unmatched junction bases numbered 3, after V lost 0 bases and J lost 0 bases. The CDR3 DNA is TGTGCCAGCAGCGTAGCTAGCGGGGGGCATAGCACAGATACGCAGTATTTT. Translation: CASSVASGGHSTDTQYF. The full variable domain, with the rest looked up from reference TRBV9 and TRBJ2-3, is DSGVTQTPKHLITATGQRVTLRCSPRSGDLSVYWYQQSLDQGLQFLIQYYNGEERAKGNILERFSAQQFPDLHSELNLSSLELGDSALYFCASSVASGGHSTDTQYFGPGTRLTVL.

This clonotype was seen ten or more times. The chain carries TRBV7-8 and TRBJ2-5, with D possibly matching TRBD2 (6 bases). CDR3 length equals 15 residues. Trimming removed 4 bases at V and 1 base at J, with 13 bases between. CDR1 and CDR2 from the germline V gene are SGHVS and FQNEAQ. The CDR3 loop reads CASSSGTGTQETQYF. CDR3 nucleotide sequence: TGTGCCAGCAGCTCCGGGACTGGGACCCAAGAGACCCAGTACTTC.

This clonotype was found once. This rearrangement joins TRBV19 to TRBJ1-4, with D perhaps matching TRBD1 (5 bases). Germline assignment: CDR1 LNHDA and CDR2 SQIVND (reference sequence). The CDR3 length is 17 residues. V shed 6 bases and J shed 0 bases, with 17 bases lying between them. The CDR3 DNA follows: TGTGCCAGTAGGAAAAATGGGACGCCTGCAACTAATGAAAAACTGTTTTTT. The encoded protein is CASRKNGTPATNEKLFF.

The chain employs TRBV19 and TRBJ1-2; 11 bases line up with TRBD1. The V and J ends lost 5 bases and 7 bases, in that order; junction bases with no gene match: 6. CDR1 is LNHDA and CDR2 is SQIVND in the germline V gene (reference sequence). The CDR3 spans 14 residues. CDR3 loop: CASSLRTGGLGYTF. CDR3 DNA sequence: TGTGCCAGTAGTCTCCGGACAGGGGGCCTTGGCTACACCTTC. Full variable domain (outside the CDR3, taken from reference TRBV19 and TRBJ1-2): DGGITQSPKYLFRKEGQNVTLSCEQNLNHDAMYWYRQDPGQGLRLIYYSQIVNDFQKGDIAEGYSVSREKKESFPLTVTSAQKNPTAFYLCASSLRTGGLGYTFGSGTRLTVV.

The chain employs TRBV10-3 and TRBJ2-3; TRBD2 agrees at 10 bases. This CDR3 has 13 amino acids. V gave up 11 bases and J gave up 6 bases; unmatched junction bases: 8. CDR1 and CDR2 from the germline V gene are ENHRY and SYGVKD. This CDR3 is CASGLAPQDTQYF. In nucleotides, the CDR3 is TGTGCCTCGGGACTAGCGCCCCAGGATACGCAGTATTTT.

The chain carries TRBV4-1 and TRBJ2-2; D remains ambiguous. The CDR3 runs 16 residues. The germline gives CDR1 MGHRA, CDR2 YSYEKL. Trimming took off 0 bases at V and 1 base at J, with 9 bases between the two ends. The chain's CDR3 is CASSQEGIRNTGELFF. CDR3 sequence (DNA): TGCGCCAGCAGCCAAGAGGGGATTCGGAACACCGGGGAGCTGTTTTTT.

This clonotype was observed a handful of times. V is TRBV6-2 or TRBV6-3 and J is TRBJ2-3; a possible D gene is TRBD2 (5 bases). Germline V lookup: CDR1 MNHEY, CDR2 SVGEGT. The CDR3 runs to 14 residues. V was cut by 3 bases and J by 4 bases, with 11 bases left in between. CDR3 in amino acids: CASSYRAAADTQYF. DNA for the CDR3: TGTGCCAGCAGTTATCGAGCGGCAGCAGATACGCAGTATTTT.

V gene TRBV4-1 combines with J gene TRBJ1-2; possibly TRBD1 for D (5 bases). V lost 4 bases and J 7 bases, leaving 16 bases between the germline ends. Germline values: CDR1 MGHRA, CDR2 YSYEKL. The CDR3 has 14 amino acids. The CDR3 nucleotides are TGCGCCAGCAGCCCAGACTGGGGGGGGACTGGCTACACCTTC. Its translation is CASSPDWGGTGYTF.

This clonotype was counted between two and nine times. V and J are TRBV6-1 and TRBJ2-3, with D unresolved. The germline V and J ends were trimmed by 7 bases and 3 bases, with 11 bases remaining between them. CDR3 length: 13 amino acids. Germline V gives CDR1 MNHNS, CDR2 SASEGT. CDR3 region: CASKAPPTDTQYF. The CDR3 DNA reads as TGTGCCAGCAAGGCGCCGCCTACAGATACGCAGTATTTT.

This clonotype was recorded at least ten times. The CDR3 nucleotides are TGTGCCAGCAGCTTAGAAGCAGCAGAGACCCAGTACTTC. Its protein is CASSLEAAETQYF. The rearrangement uses TRBV7-3 and TRBJ2-5; the D is unclear. The CDR3 sequence is 13 residues long. The germline V gene encodes CDR1 SGHTA and CDR2 FQGTGA. Trimming removed 2 bases at V and 4 bases at J, with 8 bases between.

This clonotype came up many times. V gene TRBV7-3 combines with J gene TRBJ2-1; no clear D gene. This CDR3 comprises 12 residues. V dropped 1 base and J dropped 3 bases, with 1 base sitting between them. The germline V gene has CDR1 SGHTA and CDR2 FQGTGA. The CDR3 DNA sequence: TGTGCCAGCAGCTTAAACTACAATGAGCAGTTCTTC. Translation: CASSLNYNEQFF.

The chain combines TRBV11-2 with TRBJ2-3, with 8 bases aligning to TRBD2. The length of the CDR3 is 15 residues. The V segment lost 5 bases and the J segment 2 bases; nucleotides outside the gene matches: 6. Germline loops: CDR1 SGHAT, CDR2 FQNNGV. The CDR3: CASSPGGAITDTQYF. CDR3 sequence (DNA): TGTGCCAGCAGCCCGGGAGGGGCGATCACAGATACGCAGTATTTT.

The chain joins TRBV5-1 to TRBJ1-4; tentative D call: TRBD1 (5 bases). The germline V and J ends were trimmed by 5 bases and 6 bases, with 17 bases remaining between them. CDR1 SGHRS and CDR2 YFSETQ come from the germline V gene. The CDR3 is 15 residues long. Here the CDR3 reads CASRGTGAGDEKLFF. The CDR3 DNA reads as TGCGCCAGCAGAGGGACGGGCGCGGGCGATGAAAAACTGTTTTTT.

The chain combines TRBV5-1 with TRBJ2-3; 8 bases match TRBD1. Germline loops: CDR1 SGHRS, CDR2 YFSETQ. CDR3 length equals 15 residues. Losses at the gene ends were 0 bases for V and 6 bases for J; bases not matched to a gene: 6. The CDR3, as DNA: TGCGCCAGCAGCTTGGGCTCAGGGGGCGTTGATACGCAGTATTTT. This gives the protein CASSLGSGGVDTQYF. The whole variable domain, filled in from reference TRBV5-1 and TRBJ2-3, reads KAGVTQTPRYLIKTRGQQVTLSCSPISGHRSVSWYQQTPGQGLQFLFEYFSETQRNKGNFPGRFSGRQFSNSRSEMNVSTLELGDSALYLCASSLGSGGVDTQYFGPGTRLTVL.

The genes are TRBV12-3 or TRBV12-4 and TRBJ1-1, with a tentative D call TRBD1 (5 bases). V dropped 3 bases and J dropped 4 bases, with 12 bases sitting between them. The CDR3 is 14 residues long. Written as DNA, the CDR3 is TGTGCCAGCAGTTTTGGGGGAGGGGTCACTGAAGCTTTCTTT. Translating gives CASSFGGGVTEAFF.

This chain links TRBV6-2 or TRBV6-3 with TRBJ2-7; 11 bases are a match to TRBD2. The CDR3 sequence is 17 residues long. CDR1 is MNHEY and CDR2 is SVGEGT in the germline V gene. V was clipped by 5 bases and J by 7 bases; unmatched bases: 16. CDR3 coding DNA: TGTGCCAGCAGTCAATCGCTGGGTAGCGGGGGGGATGGAGAGCAGTACGTC. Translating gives CASSQSLGSGGDGEQYV.

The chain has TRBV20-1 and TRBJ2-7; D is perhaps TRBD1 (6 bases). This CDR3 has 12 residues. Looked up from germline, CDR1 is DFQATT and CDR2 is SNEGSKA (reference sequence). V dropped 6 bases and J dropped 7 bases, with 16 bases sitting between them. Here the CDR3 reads CSATQGFWEQYF. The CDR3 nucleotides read TGCAGTGCGACCCAGGGGTTTTGGGAGCAGTACTTC.

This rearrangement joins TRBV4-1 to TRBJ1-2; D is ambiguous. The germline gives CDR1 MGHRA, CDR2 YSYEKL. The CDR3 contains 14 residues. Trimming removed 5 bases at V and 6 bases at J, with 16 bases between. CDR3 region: CASSGSDGFNGYTF. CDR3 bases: TGCGCCAGCAGCGGGTCCGACGGGTTTAATGGCTACACCTTC.